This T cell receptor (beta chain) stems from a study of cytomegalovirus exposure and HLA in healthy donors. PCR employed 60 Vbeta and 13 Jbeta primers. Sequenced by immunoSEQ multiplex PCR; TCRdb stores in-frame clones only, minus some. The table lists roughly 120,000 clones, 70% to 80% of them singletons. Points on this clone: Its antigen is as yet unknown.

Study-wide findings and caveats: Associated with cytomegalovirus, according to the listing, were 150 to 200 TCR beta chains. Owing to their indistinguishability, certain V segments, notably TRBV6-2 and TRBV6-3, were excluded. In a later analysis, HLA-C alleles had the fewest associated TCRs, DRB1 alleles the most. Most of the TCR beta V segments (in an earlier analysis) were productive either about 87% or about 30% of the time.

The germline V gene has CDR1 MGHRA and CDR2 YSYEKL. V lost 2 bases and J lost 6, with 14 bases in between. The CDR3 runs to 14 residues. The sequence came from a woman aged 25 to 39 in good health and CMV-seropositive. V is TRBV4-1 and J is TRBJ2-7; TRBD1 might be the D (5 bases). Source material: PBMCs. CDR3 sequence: CASSQPGALGEQYF. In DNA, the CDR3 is TGCGCCAGCAGCCAACCTGGGGCCCTTGGCGAGCAGTACTTC.